Described below is a single TCR beta chain sequence and its context. Its cognate antigen has yet to be identified. No base quality values were provided; no much bigger clone lies one nucleotide off. The immunoSEQ Assay was used to sequence TCR beta CDR3 regions from DNA. In the paper's pipeline: To compute T cell density, TCR beta template counts were normalized to usable DNA, which was estimated by amplifying housekeeping genes. Richness was estimated with the preseqR package, extrapolating to 400,000 templates for PBMC samples and 120,000 templates for tissue samples. Clonality was taken to be one minus Pielou's evenness. Tissue-enriched TCRs were identified by differential abundance testing using productive amino-acid clonotypes, minimum total count 5 and alpha 0.1. The Jaccard Index and the Morisita Overlap Index were used to quantify repertoire overlap between compartments. GLIPH grouped TCR beta CDR3s together with public tetramer-defined viral CDR3s, and a viral motif had to include at least three viral sequences and also show V-gene enrichment. Held by TCRdb, this immuneACCESS table contains in-frame sequences only and omits some clones. Under half of the omission traces to an unresolved V gene where checked; the cause of the rest is unknown. D and trimming were read from the DNA, whereas the V and J calls and clone size are those reported in that table. In this sample the table shows roughly 30,000 clones, around 81% of which occur a single time. 4% to 5.5% of the sample lies in the top ten.

The data derive from a study of T cells in localized non-small cell lung cancer (dated by TCRdb to 2018 to 2020). For context, the study as a whole: Comparing tumors with uninvolved tumor-adjacent lungs, the study looked at the T cell repertoires of roughly 250 patients with early-stage NSCLC. A mean age of roughly 64 years was recorded for the NSCLC patients, of whom 120 to 150 were male and some 100 were female. The cohort comprised roughly 230 treatment-naïve NSCLC patients with resected, localized lung tumors.

CDR1 and CDR2 are read off the germline V gene as KGHSH and LQKENI. The cysteine opens and the phenylalanine closes a CDR3 of 16 amino acids. The CDR3 DNA has 48 bases and is translated from base 1. V lost 1 base and J lost 2 bases; the stretch between them is 14 bases long. The research as a whole found: Uninvolved tumor-adjacent lung showed the highest T cell clonality, higher than tumor, which suggests more focused antigenic responses in the adjacent lung. Because of the exploratory design, TCR variables were selected using unadjusted p-values without false-discovery rate correction. Higher blood T cell density associated with longer overall survival, while higher adjacent-lung clonality associated with shorter survival. A median of around 62 of the top 100 tumor clones turned up in the paired uninvolved adjacent lung, and around 27 of those clones also ranked among the top 100 of that same adjacent lung. Because multi-region tumor sequencing was not performed, intratumor heterogeneity could not be ruled out.

At diagnosis, tumor, uninvolved tumor-adjacent lung and peripheral blood were collected and then preserved as a mix of FFPE and fresh-frozen material. For TCR repertoire profiling, blood samples were analyzed in the form of peripheral blood mononuclear cells. This sequence originates from a man between 40 and 69 years old with stage III lung adenocarcinoma. The rearranged segments are TRBV18 and TRBJ2-5; the D call is tentative, TRBD1 or TRBD2, as each matches 5 bases. The source material was peripheral blood mononuclear cells, sampled before any cancer treatment. The CDR3 sequence is CASSPLVGDLQETQYF. The DNA sequence follows: TGTGCCAGCTCACCACTTGTGGGGGACCTACAAGAGACCCAGTACTTC.